This record concerns one T cell receptor (beta chain) sequence. Its antigen is unknown. No quality values exist for individual bases; no much larger clone is one base distant. The data are from a study of T cell responses to AZD1222 COVID-19 vaccine (dated by TCRdb to the early 2020s). For context, the study as a whole: TCR sequencing was performed for roughly 240 trial participants, of whom approximately 200 were given two doses of AZD1222 and around 26 were given two doses of MenACWY control vaccine. Trial participants were enrolled into age subgroups of 18-55, 56-69 and 70-plus years, which contained about 150, 27 and 61 TCR-sequenced participants, respectively. Broader findings and caveats from the paper: In the small 56-69-year group, the increase in depth fell short of significance, most likely because of low power. Spike-specific TCR breadth and depth rose significantly after two AZD1222 doses compared with day 0 and with MenACWY recipients. Reportedly, close to half of the unique spike-specific TCRs recognized epitopes lying outside the regions that are mutated in the B.1.351 and B.1.1.7 variants. Participants were mostly white British, with more females than males. The authors suggested clonal diversity may have been underestimated. Conclusions about previously exposed vaccinees are limited, since just 5 or 6 AZD1222 recipients were seropositive for SARS-CoV-2 at baseline. The whole spike protein was spanned by vaccine-associated CD4 TCRs, and dominant responses were seen in regions 160-218 and 743-854. Because no day 14 peak-response samples were available, the repertoires could be characterized only after the peak T cell response.

Via the germline V gene, CDR1 is SNHLY and CDR2 FYNNEI. Taken from cysteine to phenylalanine, the CDR3 has 13 residues. Only CDR3 DNA is held: 39 bases, read in frame from base 1. V is shortened by 10 bases, J by 3 bases, and the region joining them spans 16 bases. The CDR3 regions of human TCRbeta chains were analyzed by immunosequencing. The original methods were these. Repertoire TCRs were checked for matches against a reference library of SARS-CoV-2-specific TCRs that had been generated using the MIRA antigen-specificity platform. Breadth was defined as the fraction of unique TCRs that were SARS-CoV-2-associated, and depth was defined as the fraction of total T cells that were SARS-CoV-2-associated. Using the MIRA data, each spike-specific TCR was mapped to the spike region that the TCR reacts to and placed in a CD4 or CD8 class. Log10-transformed breadth and depth values were compared by one-way ANOVA with Sidak's multiple comparisons tests. Not all clones reach the TCRdb copy of this immuneACCESS table, which keeps in-frame sequences only. Checked studies attribute under half of the gap to unresolved V genes and leave the rest unexplained. V and J calls and clone size come straight from that table; D and trimming were deduced from the DNA. The table for this sample lists about 70,000 clones; over 75% of them were counted only once. The ten largest account for around 3.2% of the sample.

What this sample's time point label stands for: about 28 days (+/-7) after the second vaccine dose. Because spike-specific TCR depth and breadth did not differ between the two schedules, AZD1222 recipients who got a second dose at roughly 4 weeks were pooled with those who got a second dose at roughly 12 weeks. Vaccinee samples were obtained from the UK trials COV001 and COV002, which included a single-blind randomized controlled phase 2/3 trial of AZD1222 (ChAdOx1 nCoV-19) in healthy adults. For TCRbeta chain sequencing, PBMC samples from trial participants were taken at day 0 and at day 28 after the second dose.

The receptor chain draws on TRBV2 and TRBJ2-7, with the D gene tentatively TRBD1 or TRBD2, based on 5 matching bases in each. The sequence was collected from an adult who received the AZD1222 COVID-19 vaccine. Specimen: peripheral blood, collected 28 days after the second AZD1222 dose. The CDR3 region reads CATGRSRFYEQYF. At the DNA level, the sequence is TGTGCCACGGGGCGGTCTAGATTCTACGAGCAGTACTTC.